Listed below are T cell receptor beta chains from one sample, sequenced in a study of CD8+CD57+ T cells in acquired aplastic anemia. MiXCR, run by TCRdb on the reads, gives a single entry per CDR3 protein. The sample carries under 500,000 distinct CDR3 sequences, approximately 32% recorded once. Source material: sorted CD4+, CD8+, or CD8+CD57+ T cells (not recorded which) from PBMCs. These TCRs come from a human donor with aplastic anemia. The CDR3 runs from the conserved cysteine through the conserved F or W. The D gene is left open where the match is weak. Size values are once, few and many counts, or a class for expanded clones, and some rows have none.

J gene	D gene	V gene	clone size	CDR3 protein	CDR3 DNA
TRBJ1-2	-	TRBV12-3/TRBV12-4	many	CASSDSNYGYTF	TGTGCCAGCAGCGACAGTAACTATGGCTACACCTTC
TRBJ1-2	-	TRBV6-5	many	CASSYRTGADGYTF	TGTGCCAGCAGTTACAGGACTGGTGCGGATGGCTACACCTTC
TRBJ2-7	-	TRBV12-3/TRBV12-4	few	CASSFPGTLYEQYF	TGTGCCAGCAGTTTTCCCGGGACACTCTACGAGCAGTACTTC
TRBJ2-1	TRBD1	TRBV6-2/TRBV6-3	-	CASSNTRQGAGDEQFF	TGTGCCAGCAGTAACACAAGACAGGGGGCAGGCGATGAGCAGTTCTTC
TRBJ2-7	TRBD1	TRBV20-1	few	CSARDRRNPFYEQYF	TGCAGTGCTAGGGACAGGAGAAACCCATTCTACGAGCAGTACTTC
TRBJ2-7	TRBD2	TRBV19	many	CASSIGGGSGGYEQYF	TGTGCCAGTAGTATAGGGGGAGGGAGTGGCGGATACGAGCAGTACTTC
TRBJ2-5	-	TRBV4-3	few	CASSQDRLPSETQYF	TGCGCCAGCAGCCAAGATCGGCTGCCGTCGGAGACCCAGTACTTC
TRBJ2-7	TRBD1	TRBV10-3	many	CAISSTGGTYEQYF	TGTGCCATCAGCTCGACAGGGGGCACCTACGAGCAGTACTTC
TRBJ2-7	TRBD2	TRBV29-1	many	CSVERGTDEQYF	TGCAGCGTTGAGCGGGGGACGGACGAGCAGTACTTC
TRBJ1-2	-	TRBV30	-	CAGEVNYGYTF	TGTGCCGGGGAGGTTAACTATGGCTACACCTTC
TRBJ2-1	TRBD2	TRBV2	-	CASRVLAGGPNEQFF	TGTGCCAGCAGGGTCCTAGCGGGGGGGCCTAATGAGCAGTTCTTC
TRBJ1-1	-	TRBV20-1	few	CSALPRGLQNTEAFF	TGCAGTGCCCTCCCCCGAGGCTTACAGAACACTGAAGCTTTCTTT
TRBJ1-3	-	TRBV14	-	CASSQLVASGNTIYF	TGTGCCAGCAGCCAATTAGTTGCCTCTGGAAACACCATATATTTT
TRBJ2-7	-	TRBV9	-	CASSVTGRNYEQYF	TGTGCCAGCAGCGTAACCGGCAGAAACTACGAGCAGTACTTC
TRBJ2-7	-	TRBV7-2	-	CASSRTAGPYEQYF	TGTGCCAGCAGCCGGACGGCGGGACCCTACGAGCAGTACTTC
TRBJ2-7	-	TRBV2	many	CASSEVRAYEQYF	TGTGCCAGCAGTGAGGTTAGAGCCTACGAGCAGTACTTC
TRBJ2-5	TRBD1	TRBV9	-	CASSRLPGQGETQYF	TGTGCCAGCAGCCGACTCCCGGGACAGGGAGAGACCCAGTACTTC
TRBJ1-5	TRBD1	TRBV20-1	many	CSVLQGGNQPQHF	TGCAGTGTCCTCCAGGGGGGCAATCAGCCCCAGCATTTT
TRBJ1-4	-	TRBV7-9	-	CASSRTDGEKLFF	TGTGCCAGCAGCCGGACAGATGGTGAAAAACTGTTTTTT
TRBJ1-5	TRBD1	TRBV7-2	many	CASSRNDRGNGQPQHF	TGTGCCAGCAGCCGGAACGACAGGGGAAACGGTCAGCCCCAGCATTTT
TRBJ2-5	TRBD2	TRBV20-1	-	CSAQLAGAQETQYF	TGCAGTGCTCAACTAGCGGGGGCACAAGAGACCCAGTACTTC
TRBJ2-7	-	TRBV7-2	many	CASSPKAGSPLEQYF	TGTGCCAGCAGCCCTAAAGCCGGGAGCCCCCTCGAGCAGTACTTC
TRBJ1-5	-	TRBV20-1	many	CSARDGFNQPQHF	TGCAGTGCTAGGGACGGATTCAATCAGCCCCAGCATTTT
TRBJ1-2	-	TRBV30	-	CAWQGTSYGYTF	TGTGCCTGGCAGGGGACAAGCTATGGCTACACCTTC
TRBJ1-6	TRBD1	TRBV2	many	CATGGDDSPLHF	TGTGCCACAGGGGGAGATGATTCACCCCTCCACTTT
TRBJ1-3	-	TRBV27	-	CASSLSNPSGNTIYF	TGTGCCAGCAGTTTATCGAACCCCTCTGGAAACACCATATATTTT
TRBJ2-7	-	TRBV14	many	CASSQSTYEQYF	TGTGCCAGCAGCCAGAGCACCTACGAGCAGTACTTC
TRBJ1-5	-	TRBV7-2	many	CASSLARLRNQPQHF	TGTGCCAGCAGCTTAGCGAGGTTGCGCAATCAGCCCCAGCATTTT
TRBJ2-7	-	TRBV2	-	CASSLNALSGAYEQYF	TGTGCCAGCAGTTTAAATGCCCTTTCAGGGGCCTACGAGCAGTACTTC
TRBJ2-7	TRBD2	TRBV29-1	-	CSVEDPSGVEQYF	TGCAGCGTCGAAGATCCTAGCGGGGTCGAGCAGTACTTC
TRBJ1-2	TRBD1	TRBV7-2	-	CASSQNRGQGNGCTF	TGTGCCAGCAGCCAGAACAGGGGCCAGGGTAATGGTTGCACCTTC
TRBJ2-7	-	TRBV7-6	few	CASSLADGYEQYF	TGTGCCAGCAGCTTAGCTGACGGCTACGAGCAGTACTTC
TRBJ1-1	-	TRBV6-2/TRBV6-3	-	CASRYAPAFF	TGTGCCAGCAGATATGCTCCAGCTTTCTTT
TRBJ1-2	-	TRBV13	-	CASSRLGQMKTYGYTF	TGTGCCAGCAGCCGGCTAGGACAGATGAAGACCTATGGCTACACCTTC
TRBJ1-6	-	TRBV6-2/TRBV6-3	-	CASSLVRQSLSYNSPLHF	TGTGCCAGCAGTTTGGTTAGGCAAAGCCTCTCCTATAATTCACCCCTCCACTTT
TRBJ2-7	TRBD1	TRBV24-1	many	CATSDTGTGGYEQYF	TGTGCCACCAGTGATACCGGGACAGGGGGCTACGAGCAGTACTTC
TRBJ2-5	TRBD1	TRBV5-1	-	CASSLTGQVQETQYF	TGCGCCAGCAGCTTGACGGGACAGGTCCAAGAGACCCAGTACTTC
TRBJ2-1	-	TRBV14	-	CASSRLRVDEQFF	TGTGCCAGCAGCCGTCTGAGAGTAGATGAGCAGTTCTTC
TRBJ2-7	-	TRBV20-1	few	CSARAAANYYEQYF	TGCAGTGCTAGAGCCGCGGCAAATTACTACGAGCAGTACTTC
TRBJ1-1	-	TRBV15	many	CATSRDPLGGNLAGTEAFF	TGTGCCACCAGCAGAGATCCCCTCGGTGGTAATTTAGCAGGCACTGAAGCTTTCTTT
TRBJ2-7	TRBD1	TRBV7-6	-	CASSFSDRASEQYF	TGTGCCAGCAGCTTTAGCGACAGGGCGTCCGAGCAGTACTTC
TRBJ2-1	-	TRBV5-1	-	CASSRDGSINEQFF	TGCGCCAGCAGCCGGGACGGATCTATCAATGAGCAGTTCTTC
TRBJ2-5	TRBD2	TRBV6-1	few	CASKLAGGEAETQYF	TGTGCCAGCAAACTAGCGGGGGGCGAGGCGGAGACCCAGTACTTC
TRBJ2-7	-	TRBV5-4	few	CASSLRQKAFYEQYF	TGTGCCAGCAGCTTACGACAGAAGGCCTTCTACGAGCAGTACTTC
TRBJ1-3	-	TRBV7-2	many	CASSPQIVSSGNTIYF	TGTGCCAGCAGCCCCCAGATAGTTAGCTCTGGAAACACCATATATTTT
TRBJ1-6	TRBD1	TRBV2	many	CASRPTGEASPLHF	TGTGCCAGCAGACCGACAGGGGAAGCTTCACCCCTCCACTTT
TRBJ1-1	TRBD1	TRBV20-1	many	CSARPGQGITEAFF	TGCAGTGCTAGACCGGGACAGGGTATCACTGAAGCTTTCTTT
TRBJ2-1	TRBD2	TRBV19	few	CASSISGGRVSNEQFF	TGTGCCAGTAGTATTTCTGGCGGGAGGGTTTCGAATGAGCAGTTCTTC
TRBJ1-5	TRBD1	TRBV2	many	CASSEGDRGQPQHF	TGTGCCAGCAGTGAAGGGGACAGGGGTCAGCCCCAGCATTTT
TRBJ2-1	TRBD2	TRBV5-1	-	CASSYGLGGGEQFF	TGCGCCAGCAGCTACGGACTAGGAGGAGGTGAGCAGTTCTTC
TRBJ2-2	-	TRBV12-3/TRBV12-4	-	CASSLFATGELFF	TGTGCCAGCAGTTTATTCGCCACCGGGGAGCTGTTTTTT